The entry that follows covers one T cell receptor (beta chain) sequence. This CDR3 is 12 amino acids long. V was cut by 4 bases and J by 8 bases, with 11 bases left in between. The entry originates in a study of blood T cell repertoires in COVID-19. The overall study: Sites across the United States, Italy and Spain contributed samples from acute and convalescent COVID-19.

Method: immunoSEQ multiplex PCR; TCRdb's copy keeps in-frame clones and lacks some. This sample has some 180,000 clones, with over 75% found just once. The source material was peripheral blood. The rearrangement links TRBV12-3 or TRBV12-4 to TRBJ1-2; D remains unclear. The TCR comes from a man aged 45-60 years with COVID-19, enrolled during active disease. CDR3 residues: CASSSFFLGYTF. The CDR3 coding sequence is TGTGCCAGCAGTTCGTTCTTCCTGGGCTACACCTTC.